These 20 T cell receptor beta chains were sequenced from one sample in a study of OX40 agonist ivuxolimab in advanced cancers. Measured with immunoSEQ multiplex PCR; TCRdb has only the in-frame clones, and not every one. The sample lists over 70,000 clones; 70% to 90% were seen once. The sequencing used CD4+ or CD8+ T cells sorted from blood, collected in a trial of the OX40 agonist ivuxolimab. Receptor source: an adult with an advanced solid tumor such as melanoma, head and neck, liver or kidney cancer.

The chain recombines TRBV11-3 with TRBJ2-3; D might be TRBD1 or TRBD2, each matching 6 bases. This CDR3 has 16 residues. V lost 0 bases and J lost 6, with 16 bases in between. CDR1 and CDR2 (germline): SGHNT, YENEEA. CDR3 in amino acids: CASSLDGGPVSDTQYF. The DNA of the CDR3 is TGTGCCAGCAGCTTAGATGGGGGGCCGGTGTCGGATACGCAGTATTTT.

Note on this clone: A read error may account for a junction end that differs from germline. In DNA form, the CDR3 reads TGTGCCGGCAGTATATTCGGGGGCGGTAGATCCCGCGAGCAGTACTTC. Its translation is CAGSIFGGGRSREQYF. This chain joins TRBV25-1 and TRBJ2-7; D possibly matches TRBD1 or TRBD2 (6 bases each). The CDR3 spans 16 residues. Germline CDR1 is MGHDK and CDR2 is SYGVNS.

The rearrangement uses TRBV7-9 and TRBJ2-7, with D tentatively TRBD2 (6 bases). The CDR3 covers 14 residues. Trimming shortened V by 3 bases and J by 1 base, and 10 bases separated the two germline ends. Germline CDR1 and CDR2: SEHNR and FQNEAQ (reference sequence). The DNA of the CDR3 is TGTGCCAGCAGCTTCCCGGGACTGTCCTACGAGCAGTACTTC. This codes for CASSFPGLSYEQYF.

The chain links TRBV4-2 to TRBJ1-1; D is possibly TRBD1 (6 bases). The germline V gene encodes CDR1 LGHNA and CDR2 YNFKEQ. The V and J ends lost 1 base and 1 base respectively, with 10 bases between them. This CDR3 region has 15 residues. CDR3 amino acids: CASSQGGASNTEAFF. The CDR3 bases are TGTGCCAGCAGCCAAGGGGGGGCTTCGAACACTGAAGCTTTCTTT.

The chain is built from TRBV7-3 and TRBJ2-3; D call uncertain. Germline lookup yields CDR1 SGHTA and CDR2 FQGTGA. The V and J ends lost 1 base and 2 bases respectively, with 4 bases between them. The CDR3 has 13 amino acids. Here the CDR3 reads CASSLSLTDTQYF. The CDR3 DNA follows: TGTGCCAGCAGCTTAAGTCTCACAGATACGCAGTATTTT.

The chain employs TRBV11-2 and TRBJ2-3; 11 bases align to TRBD2. CDR3 size: 15 residues. The germline CDR1 and CDR2 sequences are SGHAT and FQNNGV. V shed 3 bases, J shed 4 bases, and the junction held 3 bases outside the gene matches. The CDR3 bases are TGTGCCAGCAGCTTCACTAGCGGGGGACCAGATACGCAGTATTTT. Translation: CASSFTSGGPDTQYF.

The V call is TRBV5-1, the J call TRBJ1-1, with D tentatively TRBD1 (5 bases). The CDR3 length is 14 residues. V was shortened by 2 bases and J by 3 bases, with 11 bases between the two germline ends. Germline V CDR1 and CDR2: SGHRS, YFSETQ. The CDR3 here is CASSLRAGDTEAFF. DNA of the CDR3: TGCGCCAGCAGCTTAAGGGCGGGGGACACTGAAGCTTTCTTT. The whole variable domain, filled in from reference TRBV5-1 and TRBJ1-1, reads KAGVTQTPRYLIKTRGQQVTLSCSPISGHRSVSWYQQTPGQGLQFLFEYFSETQRNKGNFPGRFSGRQFSNSRSEMNVSTLELGDSALYLCASSLRAGDTEAFFGQGTRLTVV.

V and J are TRBV7-2 and TRBJ2-1, with 7 bases matching TRBD1. The germline V gene has CDR1 SGHTA and CDR2 FQGNSA. The CDR3 has 17 residues. V was pared by 5 bases and J by 10 bases, with 20 bases of the junction left unmatched. In nucleotides, the CDR3 is TGTGCCAGCAGCCAATATGCCAGGGGGTACACCTTTTTGGAGCAGTTCTTC. It translates to CASSQYARGYTFLEQFF.

The chain couples TRBV15 to TRBJ2-6; D perhaps matches TRBD1 (6 bases). Germline V gene lookup returns CDR1 LNHNV and CDR2 YYDKDF (reference sequence). Trimming pared 0 bases from V and 2 bases from J, leaving 11 bases between. The CDR3 is made up of 17 amino acids. CDR3 sequence: CATSRDLPGAGANVLTF. In DNA form, the CDR3 reads TGTGCCACCAGCAGAGATCTCCCAGGGGCTGGGGCCAACGTCCTGACTTTC.

The J gene is TRBJ2-1, the V gene TRBV18, with 9 bases that match TRBD1. Germline V gene data show CDR1 as KGHSH and CDR2 as LQKENI. V shed 5 bases, J shed 8 bases, and the junction held 7 bases outside the gene matches. CDR3 length: 14 amino acids. DNA of the CDR3: TGTGCCAGCTCATACGGACAGGGGCTCGATGAGCAGTTCTTC. The encoded protein is CASSYGQGLDEQFF.

The chain couples TRBV30 to TRBJ2-7; 8 bases match TRBD2. This CDR3 region has 15 residues. CDR1 and CDR2 from the germline V gene are GTSNPN and SVGIG (reference sequence). J was trimmed by 2 bases and V by 7 bases; bases with no gene match: 13. The CDR3 DNA follows: TGTGCCTTGGTCGGGGGGGCGAGTCTACCCTACGAGCAGTACTTC. Protein product: CALVGGASLPYEQYF.

The V gene is TRBV11-2, the J gene TRBJ2-2; the D call may be TRBD1 or TRBD2 (5 bases each). Trimming cost V 4 bases and J 5 bases, with 17 bases left between them. CDR3 size: 16 residues. Germline values: CDR1 SGHAT, CDR2 FQNNGV. The CDR3 DNA follows: TGTGCCAGCAGCTACCGACCGGGACCCCCAACCGGGGAGCTGTTTTTT. This codes for CASSYRPGPPTGELFF.

This chain connects TRBV19 to TRBJ2-3; TRBD1 aligns across 9 bases. This CDR3 spans 14 amino acids. The trim removed 9 bases at V and 7 bases at J, leaving 11 bases unmatched. Per the germline V gene, CDR1 is LNHDA and CDR2 is SQIVND (reference sequence). CDR3 DNA sequence: TGTGCCAGCAACAGGGGGCGATCTGAAAATACGCAGTATTTT. Translation: CASNRGRSENTQYF.

The chain has TRBV9 and TRBJ1-2; 8 positions match TRBD1. The CDR3 covers 14 residues. With V trimmed by 3 bases and J by 4 bases, 5 bases remained unmatched. Germline CDR1 and CDR2: SGDLS and YYNGEE. The CDR3, as DNA: TGTGCCAGCAGCGCCCGACAGGGGTCCTATGGCTACACCTTC. Translation: CASSARQGSYGYTF.

This clone was seen once. V gene TRBV6-5 combines with J gene TRBJ2-3, with 9 bases aligning to TRBD1. The CDR3 extends over 13 amino acids. Germline CDR1 reads MNHEY; CDR2 reads SVGAGI. J was trimmed by 4 bases and V by 7 bases; bases with no gene match: 3. The CDR3 sequence: CASKTGGSDTQYF. CDR3 coding DNA: TGTGCCAGCAAGACAGGGGGTTCAGATACGCAGTATTTT.

This clone showed up just a few times. As DNA, the CDR3 is TGTGCCAGCAGCCTACAGGGGTATGGGAATTCACCCCTCCACTTT. Its translation is CASSLQGYGNSPLHF. The chain combines TRBV7-9 with TRBJ1-6, with 7 bases aligning to TRBD1. The CDR3 is made up of 15 amino acids. J gave up 7 bases and V 5 bases, and 8 bases lay outside the gene matches. Germline CDR1 reads SEHNR; CDR2 reads FQNEAQ (reference sequence).

This chain uses TRBV27 with TRBJ2-7; 8 bases agree with TRBD2. In germline, CDR1 is MNHEY, CDR2 SMNVEV (reference sequence). The CDR3 consists of 12 residues. V was clipped by 8 bases and J by 7 bases; unmatched bases: 7. The CDR3 protein is CASGRGAREQYF. The CDR3 DNA is TGTGCCAGCGGGCGGGGGGCTAGGGAGCAGTACTTC.

This clone was detected once. V usage is TRBV9 and J usage is TRBJ2-1; 13 bases match TRBD2. J was trimmed by 7 bases and V by 3 bases; bases with no gene match: 10. Germline-derived CDR1 and CDR2 are SGDLS and YYNGEE. CDR3 length: 17 residues. Here the CDR3 DNA reads TGTGCCAGCAGCGGAGGGACTAGCGGGGACCCCCGAAATGAGCAGTTCTTC. As protein: CASSGGTSGDPRNEQFF. Looking up the rest from reference TRBV9 and TRBJ2-1 gives the full variable domain: DSGVTQTPKHLITATGQRVTLRCSPRSGDLSVYWYQQSLDQGLQFLIQYYNGEERAKGNILERFSAQQFPDLHSELNLSSLELGDSALYFCASSGGTSGDPRNEQFFGPGTRLTVL.

V and J are TRBV7-2 and TRBJ2-7; D ambiguous. V gave up 2 bases and J gave up 3 bases, with 2 bases separating them. The CDR3 consists of 11 residues. The V gene's germline CDR1 is SGHTA and CDR2 FQGNSA. The DNA for the CDR3 is TGTGCCAGCAGCTTAAACTACGAGCAGTACTTC. Protein sequence: CASSLNYEQYF. Full variable domain (remainder filled in from reference TRBV7-2 and TRBJ2-7): GAGVSQSPSNKVTEKGKDVELRCDPISGHTALYWYRQSLGQGLEFLIYFQGNSAPDKSGLPSDRFSAERTGGSVSTLTIQRTQQEDSAVYLCASSLNYEQYFGPGTRLTVT.

J is TRBJ1-3 and V is TRBV28; D unclear. This CDR3 comprises 15 residues. V was clipped by 5 bases and J by 0 bases, with 11 bases between them. Germline-derived CDR1 and CDR2 are MDHEN and SYDVKM. The CDR3, as DNA: TGTGCCAGCAGTCCCCCCGGGTACTCTGGAAACACCATATATTTT. It is translated as CASSPPGYSGNTIYF. Together with reference TRBV28 and TRBJ1-3, the CDR3 gives the full variable domain: DVKVTQSSRYLVKRTGEKVFLECVQDMDHENMFWYRQDPGLGLRLIYFSYDVKMKEKGDIPEGYSVSREKKERFSLILESASTNQTSMYLCASSPPGYSGNTIYFGEGSWLTVV.